The 2 T cell receptor beta chains listed next were all sequenced from one sample in a study of T cells in Graves' hyperthyroidism and ophthalmopathy. The CDR3 regions of TCR beta were amplified from RNA transcripts. The HTBI set primed first-round TCR CDR3 RT-PCR. TCRdb processed the multiplex PCR reads anew with MiXCR; each CDR3 protein has one entry. This sample has around 350,000 distinct CDR3 sequences, with around 15% found just once. Sequenced sample: blood. Receptors originate from a woman aged 60-70 years with Graves' ophthalmopathy.

This clonotype has at least ten counts. V and J are TRBV2 and TRBJ2-1; TRBD2 agrees at 7 bases. Trimming removed 5 bases from V and 13 bases from J; junction bases left unmatched: 2. This CDR3 is built from 10 residues. The germline CDR1 and CDR2 sequences are SNHLY and FYNNEI. CDR3 amino acids: CASSLAAQFF. The DNA for the CDR3 is TGTGCCAGCAGTCTAGCGGCTCAGTTCTTC. The full variable domain, in which reference TRBV2 and TRBJ2-1 provide the parts outside the CDR3, is EPEVTQTPSHQVTQMGQEVILRCVPISNHLYFYWYRQILGQKVEFLVSFYNNEISEKSEIFDDQFSVERPDGSNFTLKIRSTKLEDSAMYFCASSLAAQFFGPGTRLTVL.

This clonotype appeared a few times. CDR3 residues: CSAIQGTNTGELFF. CDR3 DNA: TGCAGCGCCATACAGGGGACGAACACCGGGGAGCTGTTTTTT. This chain connects TRBV29-1 to TRBJ2-2; the match to TRBD1 covers 7 bases. The CDR3 is 14 residues long. Unmatched junction bases numbered 5, after V lost 7 bases and J lost 0 bases. Germline V gene data show CDR1 as SQVTM and CDR2 as ANQGSEA.